This T cell receptor (beta chain) was found in a study of shared T cell receptors in the human thymus. Here immunoSEQ multiplex PCR was the method, and the copy in TCRdb shows in-frame clones only, minus some. The sample yields hundreds of thousands of clones, approximately 90% seen once. CDR1 is SGHRS and CDR2 is YFSETQ in the germline V gene. The CDR3 is made up of 17 amino acids. The V and J ends lost 2 bases and 4 bases, in that order; junction bases with no gene match: 11. These data also formed part of another study, on human thymus T cells. That source adds: Samples came from healthy Finnish infants during open corrective cardiac surgery. Resections from corrective heart surgery provided thymus tissue. Biased V and J segment usage appeared in thymus and peripheral blood. Related reports documented highly overlapping thymic repertoires among unrelated individuals.

What was sequenced was thymocytes. This chain uses TRBV5-1 with TRBJ2-5; 10 bases map to TRBD2. This sequence was found in a boy less than two years old with a congenital heart defect. CDR3 DNA sequence: TGCGCCAGCAGCTTTCTCCCCCTAGCGGGAGCGGGAGAGACCCAGTACTTC. This encodes CASSFLPLAGAGETQYF.